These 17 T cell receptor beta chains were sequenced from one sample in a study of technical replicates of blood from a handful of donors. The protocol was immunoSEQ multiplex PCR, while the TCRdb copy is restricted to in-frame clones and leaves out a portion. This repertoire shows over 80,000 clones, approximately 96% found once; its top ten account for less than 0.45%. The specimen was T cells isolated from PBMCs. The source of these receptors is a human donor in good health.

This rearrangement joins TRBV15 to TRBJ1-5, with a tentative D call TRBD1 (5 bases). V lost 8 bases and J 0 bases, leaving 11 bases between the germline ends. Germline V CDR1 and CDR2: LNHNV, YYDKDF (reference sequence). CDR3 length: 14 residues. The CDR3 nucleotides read TGTGCCACCTCCCAGGGCTATAGCAATCAGCCCCAGCATTTT. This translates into CATSQGYSNQPQHF.

CDR3 nucleotides: TGTGCCAGCAGCCCGAGCTACAATGAGCAGTTCTTC. Translating gives CASSPSYNEQFF. V usage is TRBV14 and J usage is TRBJ2-1; D unresolved. From germline, CDR1 is SGHDN and CDR2 FVKESK. This CDR3 region has 12 residues. Trimming took off 4 bases at V and 3 bases at J, with 4 bases between the two ends.

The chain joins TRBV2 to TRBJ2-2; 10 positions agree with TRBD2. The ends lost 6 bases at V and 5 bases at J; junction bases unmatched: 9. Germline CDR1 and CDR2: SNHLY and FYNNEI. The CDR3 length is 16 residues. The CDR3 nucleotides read TGTGCCAGCAGGGGGCCCCCTAGCGGGAGTACCGGGGAGCTGTTTTTT. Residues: CASRGPPSGSTGELFF.

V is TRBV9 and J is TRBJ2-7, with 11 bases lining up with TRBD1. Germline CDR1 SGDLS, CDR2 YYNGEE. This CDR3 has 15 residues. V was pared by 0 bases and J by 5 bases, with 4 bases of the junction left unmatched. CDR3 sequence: CASSVGDRGAHEQYF. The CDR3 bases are TGTGCCAGCAGCGTAGGGGACAGGGGGGCCCACGAGCAGTACTTC.

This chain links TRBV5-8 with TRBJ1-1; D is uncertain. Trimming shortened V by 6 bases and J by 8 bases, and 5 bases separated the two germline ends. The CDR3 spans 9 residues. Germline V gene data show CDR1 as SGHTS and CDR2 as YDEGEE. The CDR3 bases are TGTGCCAGCACAACAGAAGCTTTCTTT. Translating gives CASTTEAFF. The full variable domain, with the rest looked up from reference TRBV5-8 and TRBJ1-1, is EAGVTQSPTHLIKTRGQQATLRCSPISGHTSVYWYQQALGLGLQFLLWYDEGEERNRGNFPPRFSGRQFPNYSSELNVNALELEDSALYLCASTTEAFFGQGTRLTVV.

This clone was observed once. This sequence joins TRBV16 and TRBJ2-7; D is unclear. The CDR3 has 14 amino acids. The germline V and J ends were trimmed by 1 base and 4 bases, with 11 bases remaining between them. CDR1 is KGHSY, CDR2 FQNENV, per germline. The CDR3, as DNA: TGTGCCAGCAGCCAATTCGTCGACTTGTACGAGCAGTACTTC. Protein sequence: CASSQFVDLYEQYF.

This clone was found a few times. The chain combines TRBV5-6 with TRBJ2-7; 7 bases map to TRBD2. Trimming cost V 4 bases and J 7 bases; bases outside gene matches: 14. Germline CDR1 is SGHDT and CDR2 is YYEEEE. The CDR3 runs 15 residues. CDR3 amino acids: CASSATSDSRREQYF. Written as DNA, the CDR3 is TGTGCCAGCAGCGCTACTAGCGACTCCCGGCGTGAGCAGTACTTC.

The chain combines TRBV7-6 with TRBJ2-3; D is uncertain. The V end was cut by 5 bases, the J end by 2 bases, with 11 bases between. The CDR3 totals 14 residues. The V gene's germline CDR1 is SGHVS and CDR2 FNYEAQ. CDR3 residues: CASSLPLSTDTQYF. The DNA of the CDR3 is TGTGCCAGCAGCCTCCCTCTCTCCACAGATACGCAGTATTTT.

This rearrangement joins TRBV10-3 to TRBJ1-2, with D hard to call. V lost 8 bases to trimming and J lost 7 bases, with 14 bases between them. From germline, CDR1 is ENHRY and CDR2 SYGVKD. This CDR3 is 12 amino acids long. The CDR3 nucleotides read TGTGCCATCGGAGCAGACGTTGGTGGCTACACCTTC. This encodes CAIGADVGGYTF.

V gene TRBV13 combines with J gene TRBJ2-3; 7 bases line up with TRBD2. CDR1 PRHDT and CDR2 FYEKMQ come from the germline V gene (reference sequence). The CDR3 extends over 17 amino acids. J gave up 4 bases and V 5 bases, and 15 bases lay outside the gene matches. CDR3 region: CASSNPRGWGTADTQYF. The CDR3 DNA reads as TGTGCCAGCAGCAACCCGCGGGGGTGGGGGACCGCAGATACGCAGTATTTT.

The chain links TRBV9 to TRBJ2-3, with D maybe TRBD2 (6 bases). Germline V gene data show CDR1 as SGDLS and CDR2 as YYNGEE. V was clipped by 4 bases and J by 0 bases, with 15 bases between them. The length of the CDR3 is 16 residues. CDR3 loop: CASSLSGGRSTDTQYF. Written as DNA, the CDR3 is TGTGCCAGCAGCCTTAGCGGAGGGAGGAGCACAGATACGCAGTATTTT.

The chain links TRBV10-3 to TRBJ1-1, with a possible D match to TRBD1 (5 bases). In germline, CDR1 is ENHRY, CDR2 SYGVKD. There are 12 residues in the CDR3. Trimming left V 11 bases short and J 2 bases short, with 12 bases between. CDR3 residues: CAVSGVNTEAFF. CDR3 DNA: TGTGCCGTCTCGGGGGTTAACACTGAAGCTTTCTTT.

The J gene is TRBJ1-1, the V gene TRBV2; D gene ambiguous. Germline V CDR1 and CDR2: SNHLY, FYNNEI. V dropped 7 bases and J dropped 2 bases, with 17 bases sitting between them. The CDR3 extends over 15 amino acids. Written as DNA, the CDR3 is TGTGCCAGCACGGGAGCTCTAGGTTCTAACACTGAAGCTTTCTTT. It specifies CASTGALGSNTEAFF.

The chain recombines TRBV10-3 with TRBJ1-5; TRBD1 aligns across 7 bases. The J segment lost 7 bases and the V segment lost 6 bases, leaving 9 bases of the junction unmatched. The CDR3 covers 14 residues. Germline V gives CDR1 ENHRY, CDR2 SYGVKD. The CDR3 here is CAISLNRGPQPQHF. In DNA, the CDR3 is TGTGCCATCAGCCTAAACAGGGGCCCACAGCCCCAGCATTTT.

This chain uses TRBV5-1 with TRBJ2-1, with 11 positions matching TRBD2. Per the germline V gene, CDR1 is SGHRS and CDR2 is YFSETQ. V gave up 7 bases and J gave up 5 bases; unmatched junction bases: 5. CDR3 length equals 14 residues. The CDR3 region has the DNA TGCGCCAGCCGTACTAGCGGGAGCAACAATGAGCAGTTCTTC. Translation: CASRTSGSNNEQFF.

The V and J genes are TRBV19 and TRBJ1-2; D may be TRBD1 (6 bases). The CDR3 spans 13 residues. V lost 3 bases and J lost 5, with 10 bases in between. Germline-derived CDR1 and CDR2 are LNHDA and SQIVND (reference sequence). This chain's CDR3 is CASSMDSLYGYTF. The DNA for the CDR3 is TGTGCCAGTAGTATGGACAGTCTTTATGGCTACACCTTC.

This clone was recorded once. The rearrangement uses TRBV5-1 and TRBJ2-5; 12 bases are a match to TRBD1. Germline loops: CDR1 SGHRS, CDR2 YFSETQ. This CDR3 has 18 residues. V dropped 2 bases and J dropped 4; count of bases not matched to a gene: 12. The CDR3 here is CASSFNLGTGGRTETQYF. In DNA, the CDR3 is TGCGCCAGCAGCTTCAATCTAGGGACAGGGGGCAGAACAGAGACCCAGTACTTC.